The 10 T cell receptor beta chains given below trace back to one sample, sequenced in a study of blood T cells in healthy people across ages. With a J-beta primer mix and a sample-barcoded 5' primer, a second PCR ran about 7 to 12 cycles. TCRdb analysed the 5' RACE reads with MiXCR anew, one entry per CDR3 protein. This repertoire shows roughly 900,000 distinct CDR3 sequences, under 50% found once; its top ten account for around an eighth. The sequencing input was blood. These receptors were obtained from a man under 40 in good health.

The chain joins TRBV5-1 to TRBJ1-2; the match to TRBD1 covers 10 bases. The CDR3 spans 15 residues. Germline CDR1 SGHRS, CDR2 YFSETQ. The V and J ends lost 0 bases and 7 bases, in that order; junction bases with no gene match: 6. For the CDR3, the DNA is TGCGCCAGCAGCTTGGCTCAGACAGGGGGCAGTGGCTACACCTTC. It encodes CASSLAQTGGSGYTF. Full variable domain (missing parts from reference TRBV5-1 and TRBJ1-2): KAGVTQTPRYLIKTRGQQVTLSCSPISGHRSVSWYQQTPGQGLQFLFEYFSETQRNKGNFPGRFSGRQFSNSRSEMNVSTLELGDSALYLCASSLAQTGGSGYTFGSGTRLTVV.

This clonotype was seen a few times. The V gene is TRBV7-2, the J gene TRBJ1-1; 8 bases map to TRBD1. The J segment lost 11 bases and the V segment lost 1 base, leaving 3 bases of the junction unmatched. Per germline, CDR1 SGHTA and CDR2 FQGNSA. There are 12 residues in the CDR3. This CDR3 reads CASSLDRGEAFF. The CDR3 nucleotides read TGTGCCAGCAGCTTAGACAGGGGGGAGGCTTTCTTT.

The genes are TRBV24-1 and TRBJ2-1; D remains unclear. CDR3 size: 13 residues. Between the trimmed V and J ends, which lost 1 base and 8 bases, there was a span of 8 bases. The germline CDR1 and CDR2 sequences are KGHDR and SFDVKD. CDR3 in amino acids: CATSDLRADEQFF. Written as DNA, the CDR3 is TGTGCCACCAGTGATTTAAGGGCCGATGAGCAGTTCTTC.

This clonotype was seen more than once but under ten times. The chain links TRBV24-1 to TRBJ2-5, with 8 bases lining up with TRBD1. V was pared by 3 bases and J by 5 bases, with 16 bases of the junction left unmatched. The germline V gene encodes CDR1 KGHDR and CDR2 SFDVKD. CDR3 length: 18 amino acids. Here the CDR3 reads CATSDMRQGRPLRETQYF. CDR3 sequence (DNA): TGTGCCACCAGTGATATGAGACAGGGGAGACCTTTGAGGGAGACCCAGTACTTC.

This clonotype was recorded a few times. This chain links TRBV20-1 with TRBJ1-2, with D perhaps matching TRBD1 (6 bases). CDR1 is DFQATT, CDR2 SNEGSKA, per germline (reference sequence). The CDR3 sequence is 12 residues long. Trimming removed 3 bases at V and 4 bases at J, with 9 bases between. For the CDR3, the DNA is TGCAGTGCTAGTCAGGGGATCTATGGCTACACCTTC. The encoded protein is CSASQGIYGYTF.

The rearrangement uses TRBV12-3 or TRBV12-4 and TRBJ2-1; 8 bases are a match to TRBD1. Losses at the gene ends were 5 bases for V and 2 bases for J; bases not matched to a gene: 5. The CDR3 has 15 residues. This CDR3 reads CASSIRTGTYNEQFF. For the CDR3, the DNA is TGTGCCAGCAGTATAAGGACAGGGACCTACAATGAGCAGTTCTTC.

This chain connects TRBV2 to TRBJ2-1; 8 nucleotides align to TRBD1. Germline values: CDR1 SNHLY, CDR2 FYNNEI. This CDR3 region has 15 residues. V dropped 7 bases and J dropped 3; count of bases not matched to a gene: 8. Here the CDR3 DNA reads TGTGCCAGCAATGACAGGGGCCGTTTCTACAATGAGCAGTTCTTC. Translation: CASNDRGRFYNEQFF.

The chain has TRBV3-1 and TRBJ2-5; TRBD2 aligns across 10 bases. This CDR3 has 15 residues. The ends lost 1 base at V and 4 bases at J; junction bases unmatched: 3. The germline V gene has CDR1 LGHDT and CDR2 YNNKEL (reference sequence). The CDR3 reads CASSQVAGGGETQYF. The CDR3 nucleotides read TGTGCCAGCAGCCAAGTAGCGGGGGGAGGAGAGACCCAGTACTTC.

This chain links TRBV27 with TRBJ2-7; D ambiguous. V was cut by 5 bases and J by 3 bases, with 20 bases left in between. The CDR3 spans 16 residues. The germline V gene has CDR1 MNHEY and CDR2 SMNVEV (reference sequence). The CDR3 spells CASSPTWAGYDYEQYF. The DNA of the CDR3 is TGTGCCAGCAGTCCCACCTGGGCAGGCTACGACTACGAGCAGTACTTC.

The CDR3 DNA reads as TGTGCCAGCAGCTCCGACAGTCTGGGCCCCTACAATGAGCAGTTCTTC. Its protein is CASSSDSLGPYNEQFF. The chain recombines TRBV7-2 with TRBJ2-1, with D possibly matching TRBD1 (5 bases). The CDR3 sequence is 16 residues long. The V end was cut by 4 bases, the J end by 2 bases, with 15 bases between. The V gene's germline CDR1 is SGHTA and CDR2 FQGNSA.